This T cell receptor (beta chain) was captured in a study of T cell responses to AZD1222 COVID-19 vaccine. Study-level information: Recipients boosted at about 4 weeks or about 12 weeks are pooled.

Study results and limitations: Recipients of AZD1222 seropositive at baseline numbered only 6 or 7. The reported proportion of spike-specific TCRs targeting unmutated variant regions was nearly half.

The data were produced by immunoSEQ multiplex PCR, yet TCRdb's version contains in-frame clones alone and is incomplete. Of some 150,000 clones listed, approximately 88% are singletons. A remark on this clone: Its antigen is undetermined.

Germline CDR1 reads SEHNR; CDR2 reads FQNEAQ (reference sequence). The V end lost 4 bases, the J end lost 1 base, and 10 bases lay between the germline ends. The CDR3 has 14 amino acids. Sequences were derived from peripheral blood, sampled on day 0 of AZD1222 vaccination. The receptor was derived from an adult in good health. V gene TRBV7-9 combines with J gene TRBJ1-1; no reliable D call. CDR3 in amino acids: CASSSPPENTEAFF. CDR3 DNA: TGTGCCAGCAGCTCCCCCCCTGAGAACACTGAAGCTTTCTTT.